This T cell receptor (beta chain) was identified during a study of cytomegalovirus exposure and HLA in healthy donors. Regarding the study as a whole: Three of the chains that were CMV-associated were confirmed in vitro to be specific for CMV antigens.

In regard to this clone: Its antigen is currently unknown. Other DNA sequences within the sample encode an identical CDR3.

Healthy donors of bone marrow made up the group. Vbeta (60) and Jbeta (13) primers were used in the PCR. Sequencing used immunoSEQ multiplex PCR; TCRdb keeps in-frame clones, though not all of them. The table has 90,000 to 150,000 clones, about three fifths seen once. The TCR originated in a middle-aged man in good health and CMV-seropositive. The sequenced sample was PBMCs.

The CDR3 nucleotides are TGTGCCAGCAGCTACCTAGCGGGGGGGCCGTACGAGCAGTACTTC. It is translated as CASSYLAGGPYEQYF. This chain connects TRBV6-5 to TRBJ2-7; 12 bases line up with TRBD2. CDR3 length: 15 amino acids. Germline CDR1 MNHEY, CDR2 SVGAGI. The J segment lost 4 bases and the V segment lost 6 bases, leaving 7 bases of the junction unmatched.